The following is a TCR beta chain sequence with its context. The data stem from a study of cytomegalovirus exposure and HLA in healthy donors. This CDR3 spans 12 amino acids. Germline V CDR1 and CDR2: MNHEY, SVGAGI. Trimming shortened V by 5 bases and J by 9 bases, and 13 bases separated the two germline ends. Repertoires were generated with immunoSEQ multiplex PCR, while TCRdb's copy carries only in-frame clones and drops some. The table records some 170,000 clones, around nine tenths of them present only once. This TCR was sampled from a man younger than 45 in good health and CMV-seropositive. This chain uses TRBV6-5 with TRBJ1-1; D is possibly TRBD1 (5 bases). Source material: PBMCs. The CDR3 region is CASSTMGQKAFF. The CDR3 region has the DNA TGTGCCAGCAGTACCATGGGGCAGAAAGCTTTCTTT.